The 26 T cell receptor beta chains reported below all come from one sample, sequenced in a study of persistence of HIV-infected CD4 T cells. Nonspecific anti-CD3/anti-CD28 bead stimulation represents the broad CD4+ T cell repertoire. Sorting selected CD4+ T cells upregulating both CD40 ligand and CD69. This was the immunoSEQ version 4 assay in survey mode. Assay used: immunoSEQ multiplex PCR; TCRdb lists only in-frame clones, some missing. The sample includes roughly 48,000 clones, about 88% seen only once; the top ten take roughly 0.44%. Antigens of these TCRs are unknown. Source: CD4+ T cells sorted from PBMCs after approximately 20-hour stimulation, taken from a patient who received antiretroviral therapy. The receptor set was obtained from an adult woman with HIV who was CMV-seropositive.

The chain has TRBV5-1 and TRBJ2-6; a weak D match, TRBD2 (6 bases). Trimming left V 4 bases short and J 0 bases short, with 11 bases between. The CDR3 is 16 residues long. Germline-derived CDR1 and CDR2 are SGHRS and YFSETQ. This chain's CDR3 is CASSKGLPSGANVLTF. Here the CDR3 DNA reads TGCGCCAGCAGCAAGGGACTCCCCTCTGGGGCCAACGTCCTGACTTTC.

This clone occurred once. The chain couples TRBV30 to TRBJ2-2; 7 bases map to TRBD1. This CDR3 has 14 amino acids. Germline CDR1 is GTSNPN and CDR2 is SVGIG (reference sequence). V shed 3 bases and J 1 base; nucleotides not matched to a gene: 2. The CDR3 nucleotides read TGTGCCTGGAGGGGACAGATGAACACCGGGGAGCTGTTTTTT. Protein sequence: CAWRGQMNTGELFF.

This clone was seen only once. J is TRBJ1-5 and V is TRBV5-8; the D gene is possibly TRBD1 (6 bases). Germline CDR1 and CDR2: SGHTS and YDEGEE. Trimming took 0 bases from V and 5 from J, leaving 6 bases between them. The CDR3 consists of 13 residues. CDR3 nucleotides: TGTGCCAGCAGCTTGGACAGGGATCAGCCCCAGCATTTT. Residues: CASSLDRDQPQHF.

The chain has TRBV6-6 and TRBJ1-2; D is unclear. Between the trimmed V and J ends, which lost 7 bases and 8 bases, there was a span of 17 bases. The length of the CDR3 is 13 residues. Germline CDR1 MNHNY, CDR2 SVGAGI (reference sequence). The CDR3 loop is CASNERSRGGYTF. The CDR3 nucleotides read TGTGCCAGCAATGAGCGGAGCAGAGGGGGCTACACCTTC.

The chain uses TRBV6-5 and TRBJ1-5; D is ambiguous. CDR1 is MNHEY and CDR2 is SVGAGI in the germline V gene. V gave up 2 bases and J gave up 7 bases, with 12 bases separating them. The CDR3 is 14 amino acids. The DNA for the CDR3 is TGTGCCAGCAGTTACGGGCGGGGAGGCCAGCCCCAGCATTTT. It translates to CASSYGRGGQPQHF.

This rearrangement joins TRBV20-1 to TRBJ2-3; the D is unclear. Germline V gives CDR1 DFQATT, CDR2 SNEGSKA (reference sequence). V was shortened by 5 bases and J by 4 bases, with 7 bases between the two germline ends. This CDR3 comprises 11 residues. DNA of the CDR3: TGCAGTGCTTCTGGGGCAGATACGCAGTATTTT. Its translation: CSASGADTQYF.

This sequence joins TRBV5-4 and TRBJ1-1, with 11 bases lining up with TRBD1. The CDR3 is made up of 16 amino acids. CDR1 SGHNT and CDR2 YYREEE come from the germline V gene (reference sequence). V was pared by 4 bases and J by 1 base, with 6 bases of the junction left unmatched. This CDR3 reads CASSHGQGARNTEAFF. The CDR3 DNA sequence: TGTGCCAGCAGCCACGGACAGGGGGCTAGGAACACTGAAGCTTTCTTT.

The J gene is TRBJ2-2, the V gene TRBV5-8, with a weak D call TRBD1 (6 bases). The CDR3 contains 18 residues. The germline V gene encodes CDR1 SGHTS and CDR2 YDEGEE. Trimming took off 5 bases at V and 0 bases at J, with 20 bases between the two ends. Here the CDR3 DNA reads TGTGCCAGCAGTCGCCGGTGGGGTACAGGGACGAACACCGGGGAGCTGTTTTTT. It encodes CASSRRWGTGTNTGELFF.

The CDR3 is CASSSGQGIDNEQFF. In DNA, the CDR3 is TGTGCCAGCAGCTCCGGACAGGGAATTGACAATGAGCAGTTCTTC. The J gene is TRBJ2-1, the V gene TRBV11-3, with 8 bases matching TRBD1. Germline values: CDR1 SGHNT, CDR2 YENEEA. This CDR3 has 15 amino acids. J gave up 5 bases and V 4 bases, and 7 bases lay outside the gene matches.

This clone was recorded once. The genes are TRBV10-2 and TRBJ2-1; 11 bases agree with TRBD1. This CDR3 spans 15 amino acids. V was pared by 4 bases and J by 5 bases, with 4 bases of the junction left unmatched. CDR1 is WSHSY and CDR2 is SAAADI in the germline V gene. CDR3 nucleotide sequence: TGCGCCAGCAGTGCCCCGGGACAGGGGGACAATGAGCAGTTCTTC. Amino acid sequence: CASSAPGQGDNEQFF.

The gene calls are TRBV10-3 and TRBJ2-5; maybe TRBD1 (6 bases). Germline assignment: CDR1 ENHRY and CDR2 SYGVKD. This CDR3 is built from 14 residues. The V gene lost 5 bases and the J gene lost 1 base, with 11 bases spanning the gap. DNA for the CDR3: TGTGCCATCAGTTTAGGACAGCTCCAAGAGACCCAGTACTTC. It is translated as CAISLGQLQETQYF.

The chain carries TRBV5-4 and TRBJ2-7; 9 positions agree with TRBD1. The V segment lost 4 bases and the J segment 4 bases; nucleotides outside the gene matches: 12. The CDR3 length is 16 residues. CDR1 is SGHNT and CDR2 is YYREEE in the germline V gene (reference sequence). CDR3 sequence (DNA): TGTGCCAGCAGCCCCCCCTCCGGGACAGGGACATACGAGCAGTACTTC. Its translation: CASSPPSGTGTYEQYF.

In nucleotides, the CDR3 is TGTGCCAGCAGTGTGTTTATACAGTCCTCTAACTATGGCTACACCTTC. Its protein is CASSVFIQSSNYGYTF. The rearrangement uses TRBV2 and TRBJ1-2; D is undetermined. Trimming removed 4 bases from V and 0 bases from J, with 15 bases in between. Germline lookup yields CDR1 SNHLY and CDR2 FYNNEI. The CDR3 is made up of 16 amino acids.

CDR3 nucleotide sequence: TGTGCCAGCAGCCAAATGCAGACCACTGAAGCTTTCTTT. Translating it yields CASSQMQTTEAFF. The chain carries TRBV3-1 (or the pseudogene TRBV3-2) and TRBJ1-1; no clear D. Germline CDR1 LGHDT, CDR2 YNNKEL (reference sequence). Trimming stripped 2 bases from V and 4 bases from J, with 8 bases between. This CDR3 is built from 13 residues.

This clone has just a few counts. The J gene is TRBJ2-1, the V gene TRBV29-1, with 9 bases aligning to TRBD2. The trim removed 6 bases at V and 3 bases at J, leaving 9 bases unmatched. Germline V lookup: CDR1 SQVTM, CDR2 ANQGSEA. This CDR3 comprises 15 residues. CDR3 DNA: TGCAGCGTCGGCGTTAGCGGGGGCTTCTACAATGAGCAGTTCTTC. Protein sequence: CSVGVSGGFYNEQFF.

The chain joins TRBV18 to TRBJ1-1; no firm D call. With 3 bases removed from V and 0 bases from J, the gap between germline ends came to 5 bases. Germline V gives CDR1 KGHSH, CDR2 LQKENI. This CDR3 comprises 13 residues. Here the CDR3 DNA reads TGTGCCAGCTCACCGTCCATGAACACTGAAGCTTTCTTT. This sequence encodes CASSPSMNTEAFF. Full variable domain (outside the CDR3, taken from reference TRBV18 and TRBJ1-1): NAGVMQNPRHLVRRRGQEARLRCSPMKGHSHVYWYRQLPEEGLKFMVYLQKENIIDESGMPKERFSAEFPKEGPSILRIQQVVRGDSAAYFCASSPSMNTEAFFGQGTRLTVV.

This clone was recorded a few times. The chain joins TRBV3-1 (or the pseudogene TRBV3-2) to TRBJ1-2, with 7 positions matching TRBD1. The CDR3 consists of 14 residues. CDR1 is LGHDT and CDR2 is YNNKEL in the germline V gene (reference sequence). Losses at the gene ends were 3 bases for V and 7 bases for J; bases not matched to a gene: 8. CDR3 bases: TGTGCCAGCAGCCAGGGACAGATTCGTCCTGGCTACACCTTC. It codes for CASSQGQIRPGYTF.

J is TRBJ1-1 and V is TRBV4-1, with 8 positions matching TRBD1. The V and J ends lost 4 bases and 0 bases, in that order; junction bases with no gene match: 4. The CDR3 is 15 residues long. The V gene's germline CDR1 is MGHRA and CDR2 YSYEKL. CDR3 loop: CASSRAGQVNTEAFF. Here the CDR3 DNA reads TGCGCCAGCAGCCGAGCGGGACAGGTGAACACTGAAGCTTTCTTT.

This sequence joins TRBV6-5 and TRBJ2-7; possible D gene TRBD2, 5 bases. CDR3 length: 14 residues. V lost 6 bases, J lost 7 bases, and 19 bases lay in between. The V gene's germline CDR1 is MNHEY and CDR2 SVGAGI. The CDR3 loop is CASSSSGVSGEQYV. Here the CDR3 DNA reads TGTGCCAGCAGCAGTTCTGGGGTTTCGGGGGAGCAGTACGTC.

The chain uses TRBV11-3 and TRBJ1-1; D unresolved. Trimming took off 0 bases at V and 4 bases at J, with 15 bases between the two ends. Germline CDR1 and CDR2: SGHNT and YENEEA. The CDR3 totals 16 residues. The CDR3 nucleotides read TGTGCCAGCAGCTTAGATGGTAGGCTCGGAAGCACTGAAGCTTTCTTT. Translation gives CASSLDGRLGSTEAFF.

The chain links TRBV6-1 to TRBJ1-2; D is possibly TRBD1 (6 bases). V lost 2 bases, J lost 4 bases, and 14 bases lay in between. The CDR3 has 15 amino acids. Germline values: CDR1 MNHNS, CDR2 SASEGT. The CDR3: CASSELTTGSYGYTF. Here the CDR3 DNA reads TGTGCCAGCAGTGAATTAACAACAGGGTCCTATGGCTACACCTTC.

The chain links TRBV5-4 to TRBJ1-2; D unresolved. The CDR3 runs 13 residues. Trimming took 1 base from V and 8 from J, leaving 12 bases between them. Germline V CDR1 and CDR2: SGHNT, YYREEE (reference sequence). Here the CDR3 reads CASSLRGPGGYTF. The CDR3 DNA reads TGTGCCAGCAGCTTGCGGGGTCCCGGGGGCTACACCTTC.

The chain has TRBV5-1 and TRBJ1-1; TRBD1 is a possible D gene (5 bases). Germline-derived CDR1 and CDR2 are SGHRS and YFSETQ. This CDR3 has 14 residues. Trimming took off 3 bases at V and 5 bases at J, with 14 bases between the two ends. CDR3 in amino acids: CASSSNGGRTEAFF. CDR3 in DNA: TGCGCCAGCAGCTCCAACGGGGGGAGAACTGAAGCTTTCTTT.

This clone was picked up a small number of times. The chain carries TRBV5-1 and TRBJ2-3; 11 bases agree with TRBD2. The CDR3 extends over 15 amino acids. The V gene end was trimmed by 0 bases and the J gene end by 5 bases; junction bases not matched to a gene: 2. Germline V lookup: CDR1 SGHRS, CDR2 YFSETQ. For the CDR3, the DNA is TGCGCCAGCAGCTTGGGACTAGCGGGGCGAGATACGCAGTATTTT. It encodes CASSLGLAGRDTQYF.

The chain employs TRBV29-1 and TRBJ1-3; D call uncertain. The germline gives CDR1 SQVTM, CDR2 ANQGSEA. The CDR3 consists of 12 residues. Trimming took off 0 bases at V and 5 bases at J, with 5 bases between the two ends. For the CDR3, the DNA is TGCAGCGTTGAAGAAGCCCGAAACACCATATATTTT. Encoded protein: CSVEEARNTIYF.

The V gene is TRBV27, the J gene TRBJ1-1, with 7 bases identical to TRBD1. The V and J ends lost 5 bases and 4 bases, in that order; junction bases with no gene match: 10. The CDR3 sequence is 15 residues long. The germline V gene has CDR1 MNHEY and CDR2 SMNVEV (reference sequence). CDR3 sequence (DNA): TGTGCCAGCAGTGATACAGGGGATTGGATCACTGAAGCTTTCTTT. Translated, it gives CASSDTGDWITEAFF.